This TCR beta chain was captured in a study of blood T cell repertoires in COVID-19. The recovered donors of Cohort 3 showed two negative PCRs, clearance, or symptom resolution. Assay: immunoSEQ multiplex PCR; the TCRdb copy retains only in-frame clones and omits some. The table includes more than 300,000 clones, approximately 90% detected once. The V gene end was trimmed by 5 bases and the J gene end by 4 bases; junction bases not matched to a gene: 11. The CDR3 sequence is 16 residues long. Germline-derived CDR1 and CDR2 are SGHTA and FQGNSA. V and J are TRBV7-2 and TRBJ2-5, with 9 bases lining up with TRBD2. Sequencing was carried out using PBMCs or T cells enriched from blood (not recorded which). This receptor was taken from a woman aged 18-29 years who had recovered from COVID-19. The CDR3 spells CASSQNAGGLVETQYF. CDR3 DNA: TGTGCCAGCAGCCAGAATGCGGGGGGGCTAGTAGAGACCCAGTACTTC. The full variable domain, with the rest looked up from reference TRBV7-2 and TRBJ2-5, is GAGVSQSPSNKVTEKGKDVELRCDPISGHTALYWYRQSLGQGLEFLIYFQGNSAPDKSGLPSDRFSAERTGGSVSTLTIQRTQQEDSAVYLCASSQNAGGLVETQYFGPGTRLLVL.